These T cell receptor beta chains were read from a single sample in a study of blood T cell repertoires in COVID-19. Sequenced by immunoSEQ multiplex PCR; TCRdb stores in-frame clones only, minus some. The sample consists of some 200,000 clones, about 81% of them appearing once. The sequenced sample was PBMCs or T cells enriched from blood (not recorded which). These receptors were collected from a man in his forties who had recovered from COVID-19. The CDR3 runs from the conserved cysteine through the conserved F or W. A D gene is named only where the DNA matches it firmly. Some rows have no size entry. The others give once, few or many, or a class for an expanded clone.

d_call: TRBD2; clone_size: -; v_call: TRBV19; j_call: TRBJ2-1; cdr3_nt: TGTGCCAGTAGTTTCCCGTCGAGCGGGGGGGCCGGTGAGCAGTTCTTC; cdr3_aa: CASSFPSSGGAGEQFF
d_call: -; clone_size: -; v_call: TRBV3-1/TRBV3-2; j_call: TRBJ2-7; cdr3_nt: TGTGCCAGCAGCCAAGAACAGGCGGCCTCCTACGAGCAGTACTTC; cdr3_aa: CASSQEQAASYEQYF
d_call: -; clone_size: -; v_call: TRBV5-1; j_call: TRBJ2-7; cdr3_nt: TGCGCCAGCAGCTTGGCCAATTCCTACGAGCAGTACTTC; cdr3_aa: CASSLANSYEQYF
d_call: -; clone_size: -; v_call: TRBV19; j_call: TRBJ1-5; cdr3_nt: TGTGCCAGTAGTGAGAGCTACAATCAGCCCCAGCATTTT; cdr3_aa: CASSESYNQPQHF
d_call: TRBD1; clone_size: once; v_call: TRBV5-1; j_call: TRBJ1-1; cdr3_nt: TGCGCCAGCAGTACGGGACAGACGAACACTGAAGCTTTCTTT; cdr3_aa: CASSTGQTNTEAFF
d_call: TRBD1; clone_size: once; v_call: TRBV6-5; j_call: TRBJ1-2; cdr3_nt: TGTGCCAGCACCGTAGGGACAGGAGGGGCCTATGGCTACACCTTC; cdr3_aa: CASTVGTGGAYGYTF
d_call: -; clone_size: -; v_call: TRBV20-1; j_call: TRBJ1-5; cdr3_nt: TGCAGTGCTAGTTTCGGGGGTCAGCCCCAGCATTTT; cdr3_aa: CSASFGGQPQHF
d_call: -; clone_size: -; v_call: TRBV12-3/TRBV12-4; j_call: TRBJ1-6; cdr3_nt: TGTGCCAGCAAACCTGGGGGGGGACCCCTCCACTTT; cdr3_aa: CASKPGGGPLHF
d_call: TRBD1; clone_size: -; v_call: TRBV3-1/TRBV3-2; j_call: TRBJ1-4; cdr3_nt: TGTGCCAGCAGCCAGATAGACAGGGGGCCTGAAAAACTGTTTTTT; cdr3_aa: CASSQIDRGPEKLFF
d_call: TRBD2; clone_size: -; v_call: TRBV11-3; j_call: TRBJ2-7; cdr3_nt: TGTGCCAGCAGCTTCTCGCGGGGGGTCACCTACGAACAGTACTTC; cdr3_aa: CASSFSRGVTYEQYF
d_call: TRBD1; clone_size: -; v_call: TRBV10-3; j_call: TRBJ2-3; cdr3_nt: TGTGCCATCAAGGGACAGGGGGCAGATACGCAGTATTTT; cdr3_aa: CAIKGQGADTQYF
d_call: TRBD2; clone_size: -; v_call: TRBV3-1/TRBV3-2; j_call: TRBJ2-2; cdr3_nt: TGTGCCAGCAGCCAAATGGCGGGGGGGCCTCCCGGGGAGCTGTTTTTT; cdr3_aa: CASSQMAGGPPGELFF
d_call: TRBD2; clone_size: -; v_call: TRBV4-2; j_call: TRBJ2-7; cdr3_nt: TGTGCCAGCAGCCACTCTAGCGGGGGATACGAGCAGTACTTC; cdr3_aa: CASSHSSGGYEQYF
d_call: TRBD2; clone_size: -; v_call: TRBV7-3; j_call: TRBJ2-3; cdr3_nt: TGTGCCAGCAGCCCAGGACTAGCGGGGGGGCGGGGCACAGATACGCAGTATTTT; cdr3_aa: CASSPGLAGGRGTDTQYF
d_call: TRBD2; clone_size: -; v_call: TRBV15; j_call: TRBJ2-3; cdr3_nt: TGTGCCACCAGCAGAGATCGGGACGGGGGGGCAGATACGCAGTATTTT; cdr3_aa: CATSRDRDGGADTQYF
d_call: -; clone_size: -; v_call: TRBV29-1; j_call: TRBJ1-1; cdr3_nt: TGCAGCGTTGAGCGAGCTGGCACTGAAGCTTTCTTT; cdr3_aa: CSVERAGTEAFF
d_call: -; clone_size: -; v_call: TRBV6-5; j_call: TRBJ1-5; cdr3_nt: TGTGCCAGCAGTTCACCGAGCCAGCCCCAGCATTTT; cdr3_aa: CASSSPSQPQHF